This TCR beta chain was identified in a study of blood T cells in healthy people across ages (dated by TCRdb to the mid-2010s). A note on the overall study: In model experiments, template switching captured roughly one uniquely barcoded TCR beta cDNA molecule for every two T cells. Age-related changes in TCR beta repertoire diversity were measured in the study by deep sequencing normalized with unique cDNA molecular identifiers. The study analyzed two additional independent replicas of 1 million unique cDNA reads from the same blood draw for two donors, one aged 18 to 30 and one aged 80 or older. Donors were grouped into four age groups: young (average approximately 15 years), middle-aged (roughly 40), aged (62) and long-lived (roughly 80). To avoid experimental bias, donors of different ages were spread randomly across the sequencing lanes. Here is what the overall study found, with its caveats: As age increased, observed TCR beta diversity per million T cells dropped in a roughly linear way, and a significant reduction was already evident by age 40. Donor CMV infection status was unknown, potentially confounding age-related changes in expanded clonotypes. Since profiling was done on bulk unsorted PBMCs, naive and antigen-experienced compartments could not be conclusively compared. Compared with the aged group, the long-lived group had more naive CD4+ T cells, fewer expanded clones and increased TCR diversity, a pattern suggesting age selection. Total diversity estimates from one million sequenced T cells were considered lower bounds and underestimates. A strong correlation was found between observed TCR beta diversity and the percentage of naive T cells measured by flow cytometry.

The donors were about 40 Caucasian individuals from Russia, aged 6 to 90 years, who were systemically healthy. Roughly 11 milliliters of peripheral blood were drawn from each donor into EDTA-treated Vacutainer tubes. PBMCs were isolated by Ficoll-Paque density-gradient centrifugation, with at least 6.5 million obtained per sample. Total RNA, at least 5 micrograms per sample, was extracted from PBMCs with Trizol reagent. Naive CD45RAhigh/CD27high T cell percentages were measured by flow cytometry on a PBMC aliquot from every donor. As for this clonotype: No cognate antigen has been identified for it. Germline is not matched at one junction end, which may reflect a read error.

From the cysteine through the phenylalanine, the CDR3 covers 14 amino acids. The CDR3 DNA has 42 bases and is translated from base 1. The germline V gene sets CDR1 to MGHRA and CDR2 to YSYEKL. Library preparation used 5' RACE. The instrument was an Illumina HiSeq 2500. A second roughly 6 to 11 cycle PCR used a sample-barcoded 5' primer and a J-beta primer mix. A template-switch 5' adaptor carrying 12 random nucleotides introduced a unique molecular identifier onto each TCR beta cDNA molecule. At least 2.5 million CDR3-containing paired-end reads were obtained from each sample. All of the RNA was converted into first-strand cDNA using the Mint cDNA synthesis kit, with a TRBC-specific oligonucleotide serving as the primer. After uracil-DNA glycosylase treatment, a first 18-cycle PCR used universal primers M1SS and BC2_uni_R on all cDNA. The paper's processing steps were these. For normalization, 1 million high-quality reads were randomly selected from each sample, with every read carrying a distinct molecular identifier. Instead of being binned into consensus sequences, reads that shared molecular identifiers were thrown out. MiTCR, set to a Q25 quality threshold and the strictest error-elimination algorithm, was used for CDR3 identification, clonotype clustering and error correction. Lower-bound total TCR beta diversity was estimated with a nonparametric unseen species model using Euler transformation. Clones were called with MiXCR by TCRdb after fastp trimmed the public reads at Q25, and only in-frame beta chains were retained. Every entry covers one CDR3 protein and lists the most common genes and DNA from its rows. TCRdb's processing, not the authors', yielded these V and J calls. The sample has 1.5 million to 1.9 million distinct CDR3 sequences on record, approximately 43% of them singletons. The top ten clones comprise more than 4% of the sample.

Sequencing used blood. The receptor's source is a woman between 18 and 30 years old in good health. The chain joins TRBV4-1 to TRBJ2-2, with 7 junctional bases fitting TRBD2. The DNA sequence follows: TGCGCCAGCGGCCAAGTCGCGGGGGCCGGGGAGCTGTTTTTT. It specifies CASGQVAGAGELFF.